The 30 T cell receptor beta chains given below trace back to one sample, sequenced in a study of T-cell reconstitution after alpha-beta-depleted transplantation in children. Molecular barcoding with unique molecular identifiers was used for the TCRbeta library. TCRdb used MiXCR to reprocess the PCR reads, holding one entry per CDR3 protein. The sample lists around 580,000 distinct CDR3 sequences; over 20% were seen once. The sample was PBMCs, taken before TCRalphabeta/CD19-depleted stem cell transplant. All receptors come from a boy under two years old with Wiskott-Aldrich syndrome, due to receive a stem cell transplant.

The rearrangement links TRBV27 to TRBJ1-1; D is possibly TRBD1 (6 bases). CDR3 length: 13 amino acids. Germline V CDR1 and CDR2: MNHEY, SMNVEV (reference sequence). With 0 bases removed from V and 8 bases from J, the gap between germline ends came to 10 bases. The CDR3 loop is CASSLSRTDEAFF. The CDR3 region has the DNA TGTGCCAGCAGTTTATCACGGACAGACGAAGCTTTCTTT.

This clonotype showed up many times. The chain combines TRBV7-2 with TRBJ2-1; TRBD2 might be the D (6 bases). Germline-derived CDR1 and CDR2 are SGHTA and FQGNSA. The CDR3 extends over 15 amino acids. Trimming pared 1 base from V and 4 bases from J, leaving 11 bases between. The CDR3 loop is CASSLVSGLYNEQFF. CDR3 coding DNA: TGTGCCAGCAGCTTAGTTAGCGGCCTTTACAATGAGCAGTTCTTC.

In this sample, this clonotype turned up a few times. The chain couples TRBV24-1 to TRBJ2-1; D may be TRBD2 (6 bases). This CDR3 comprises 13 residues. CDR1 KGHDR and CDR2 SFDVKD come from the germline V gene. V was clipped by 9 bases and J by 4 bases, with 12 bases between them. The CDR3 DNA follows: TGTGCCACCGGGGGTGGAGGGTACAATGAGCAGTTCTTC. Protein: CATGGGGYNEQFF.

The chain is built from TRBV28 and TRBJ2-1, with 10 bases fitting TRBD2. CDR1 is MDHEN, CDR2 SYDVKM, per germline. J was trimmed by 5 bases and V by 6 bases; bases with no gene match: 10. The CDR3 is 16 amino acids. The CDR3 here is CASSPAIAGGNNEQFF. CDR3 DNA sequence: TGTGCCAGCAGCCCTGCGATAGCGGGAGGAAACAATGAGCAGTTCTTC.

V and J are TRBV5-6 and TRBJ1-1; TRBD1 matches at 7 bases. The junction had 5 bases not matched to a gene; V was cut back by 2 bases and J by 1 base. The CDR3 has 15 amino acids. The germline gives CDR1 SGHDT, CDR2 YYEEEE. Here the CDR3 reads CASSFGGTANTEAFF. CDR3 in DNA: TGTGCCAGCAGCTTCGGGGGGACAGCGAACACTGAAGCTTTCTTT.

This clonotype has ten or more counts. The CDR3 here is CASSESITGVETQYF. The CDR3, as DNA: TGCGCCAGCAGTGAGTCGATTACTGGGGTAGAGACCCAGTACTTC. The chain employs TRBV10-1 and TRBJ2-5, with D unresolved. The germline V gene encodes CDR1 WNHNN and CDR2 SYGVQD (reference sequence). This CDR3 is built from 15 residues. V lost 0 bases, J lost 4 bases, and 12 bases lay in between.

CDR3 nucleotide sequence: TGTGCCTGGAGTGTAAGGAGGGGGGGCTACAATGAGCAGTTCTTC. Translation gives CAWSVRRGGYNEQFF. V usage is TRBV30 and J usage is TRBJ2-1; maybe TRBD2 (7 bases). With 0 bases removed from V and 3 bases from J, the gap between germline ends came to 12 bases. In germline, CDR1 is GTSNPN, CDR2 SVGIG (reference sequence). The CDR3 extends over 15 amino acids.

The chain combines TRBV20-1 with TRBJ2-1; the D is unclear. The CDR3 has 13 residues. Trimming pared 1 base from V and 2 bases from J, leaving 6 bases between. Germline V CDR1 and CDR2: DFQATT, SNEGSKA (reference sequence). CDR3 DNA sequence: TGCAGTGCTAGAGGAGTAGCCTACAATGAGCAGTTCTTC. Its translation: CSARGVAYNEQFF.

There are a few counts of this clonotype. This rearrangement joins TRBV20-1 to TRBJ2-3, with TRBD2 matching 11 bases. With 3 bases clipped from V and 6 bases from J, the junction kept 8 bases outside the gene matches. The CDR3 spans 15 residues. Germline V CDR1 and CDR2: DFQATT, SNEGSKA (reference sequence). CDR3 region: CSASSASGRQDTQYF. The CDR3 DNA reads as TGCAGTGCTAGTTCGGCTAGCGGGAGGCAGGATACGCAGTATTTT.

The V call is TRBV27, the J call TRBJ2-1, with D maybe TRBD1 (5 bases). Germline-derived CDR1 and CDR2 are MNHEY and SMNVEV (reference sequence). This CDR3 is built from 14 residues. The V end was cut by 2 bases, the J end by 8 bases, with 13 bases between. The CDR3 sequence: CASSLGYVRDEQFF. Written as DNA, the CDR3 is TGTGCCAGCAGTTTAGGATATGTCAGGGATGAGCAGTTCTTC.

The V gene is TRBV20-1, the J gene TRBJ2-3; D not certain. The CDR3 spans 12 residues. Per the germline V gene, CDR1 is DFQATT and CDR2 is SNEGSKA (reference sequence). Trimming took 0 bases from V and 5 from J, leaving 6 bases between them. In nucleotides, the CDR3 is TGCAGTGCTAGAGATCTAGGAGATACGCAGTATTTT. Translated: CSARDLGDTQYF.

This clonotype was found a few times. The genes are TRBV25-1 and TRBJ2-2; possibly TRBD1 or TRBD2 for D (5 bases each). The germline gives CDR1 MGHDK, CDR2 SYGVNS. The CDR3 sequence is 15 residues long. Trimming shortened V by 5 bases and J by 5 bases, and 15 bases separated the two germline ends. CDR3 sequence: CASSRDGKGTGELFF. The CDR3 coding sequence is TGTGCCAGCAGTCGAGACGGGAAGGGGACCGGGGAGCTGTTTTTT. The complete variable domain, with remaining parts taken from reference TRBV25-1 and TRBJ2-2, reads EADIYQTPRYLVIGTGKKITLECSQTMGHDKMYWYQQDPGMELHLIHYSYGVNSTEKGDLSSESTVSRIRTEHFPLTLESARPSHTSQYLCASSRDGKGTGELFFGEGSRLTVL.

This clonotype occurred a few times. The genes are TRBV11-2 and TRBJ1-6; TRBD1 might be the D (5 bases). V lost 5 bases to trimming and J lost 6 bases, with 20 bases between them. The CDR3 sequence is 17 residues long. Germline values: CDR1 SGHAT, CDR2 FQNNGV. CDR3 sequence: CASSKRDLGRGNSPLHF. Here the CDR3 DNA reads TGTGCCAGCAGCAAGAGGGACCTGGGGCGGGGTAATTCACCCCTCCACTTT.

This clonotype was counted between two and nine times. This sequence joins TRBV4-2 and TRBJ1-1; no definite D call. The CDR3 length is 15 residues. V was shortened by 0 bases and J by 1 base, with 9 bases between the two germline ends. Looked up from germline, CDR1 is LGHNA and CDR2 is YNFKEQ. The CDR3 loop is CASSQEGSSNTEAFF. CDR3 sequence (DNA): TGTGCCAGCAGCCAAGAAGGCAGCTCGAACACTGAAGCTTTCTTT.

The chain joins TRBV5-1 to TRBJ2-3; 10 nucleotides agree with TRBD2. J gave up 6 bases and V 7 bases, and 14 bases lay outside the gene matches. This CDR3 spans 16 amino acids. Looked up from germline, CDR1 is SGHRS and CDR2 is YFSETQ. The CDR3 sequence is CASRPVAGGYTDTQYF. The CDR3, as DNA: TGCGCCAGCCGCCCGGTAGCGGGAGGTTATACGGATACGCAGTATTTT. Full variable domain (missing parts from reference TRBV5-1 and TRBJ2-3): KAGVTQTPRYLIKTRGQQVTLSCSPISGHRSVSWYQQTPGQGLQFLFEYFSETQRNKGNFPGRFSGRQFSNSRSEMNVSTLELGDSALYLCASRPVAGGYTDTQYFGPGTRLTVL.

J is TRBJ2-1 and V is TRBV5-1; D possibly corresponds to TRBD2 (5 bases). V lost 2 bases to trimming and J lost 3 bases, with 15 bases between them. From germline, CDR1 is SGHRS and CDR2 YFSETQ. The CDR3 runs to 16 residues. The CDR3 DNA sequence: TGCGCCAGCAGCTTTGTTCTCGGAGGTGGCTACAATGAGCAGTTCTTC. Its translation: CASSFVLGGGYNEQFF.

The chain recombines TRBV3-1 with TRBJ1-2; tentative D call: TRBD1 (5 bases). The CDR3 spans 12 residues. The germline V gene encodes CDR1 LGHDT and CDR2 YNNKEL (reference sequence). Trimming left V 8 bases short and J 7 bases short, with 14 bases between. The chain's CDR3 is CASGGANGGYTF. CDR3 bases: TGTGCCAGCGGAGGGGCAAACGGTGGCTACACCTTC.

V gene TRBV12-3 or TRBV12-4 combines with J gene TRBJ2-1, with D perhaps TRBD1 (6 bases). This CDR3 contains 15 residues. The V end lost 0 bases, the J end lost 9 bases, and 15 bases lay between the germline ends. Written as DNA, the CDR3 is TGTGCCAGCAGTTTAGCAGGGTCAGGGGCGGGTGAGCAGTTCTTC. Protein sequence: CASSLAGSGAGEQFF.

This sequence joins TRBV5-1 and TRBJ2-7; TRBD1 matches at 7 bases. After removal of 1 base from V and 6 bases from J, the junction contained 16 bases not matched to a gene. The V gene's germline CDR1 is SGHRS and CDR2 YFSETQ. This CDR3 has 17 amino acids. CDR3 coding DNA: TGCGCCAGCAGCTTGTCCTCTCCTGCGACAGGGTTCGGCGAGCAGTACTTC. The encoded protein is CASSLSSPATGFGEQYF.

This chain uses TRBV2 with TRBJ2-7; 9 bases fit TRBD2. This CDR3 is built from 16 residues. Germline lookup yields CDR1 SNHLY and CDR2 FYNNEI. The V segment lost 5 bases and the J segment 2 bases; nucleotides outside the gene matches: 10. In DNA form, the CDR3 reads TGTGCCAGCAGTCGAGAGAGACTAGCGGAAGCCTACGAGCAGTACTTC. Protein product: CASSRERLAEAYEQYF.

Notes on this clonotype: A much more abundant neighbour one base away suggests this may be a read error. CDR3 nucleotides: TGTGCCAGCAGCTCGGAGGCAAATGAGCAGTTCTTC. Amino acids: CASSSEANEQFF. The J gene is TRBJ2-1, the V gene TRBV28; D may be TRBD2 (5 bases). V lost 6 bases to trimming and J lost 7 bases, with 10 bases between them. Germline CDR1 and CDR2: MDHEN and SYDVKM. The CDR3 has 12 amino acids. Based on the CDR3 plus reference TRBV28 and TRBJ2-1, the full variable domain is DVKVTQSSRYLVKRTGEKVFLECVQDMDHENMFWYRQDPGLGLRLIYFSYDVKMKEKGDIPEGYSVSREKKERFSLILESASTNQTSMYLCASSSEANEQFFGPGTRLTVL.

This chain joins TRBV12-3 or TRBV12-4 and TRBJ2-1; TRBD2 agrees at 8 bases. Trimming cost V 0 bases and J 5 bases; bases outside gene matches: 6. The CDR3 is 16 residues long. The CDR3 DNA reads TGTGCCAGCAGTTTAGCGCTCGGCGGGGGGAACAATGAGCAGTTCTTC. Encoded protein: CASSLALGGGNNEQFF.

The V and J genes are TRBV28 and TRBJ2-5, with D perhaps matching TRBD1 or TRBD2 (5 bases each). Germline assignment: CDR1 MDHEN and CDR2 SYDVKM. This CDR3 has 12 amino acids. V gave up 8 bases and J gave up 1 base, with 8 bases separating them. CDR3 residues: CASGTSQETQYF. The DNA for the CDR3 is TGTGCCAGCGGGACCAGCCAAGAGACCCAGTACTTC.

This chain uses TRBV12-5 with TRBJ2-7; unclear D gene. The CDR3 totals 11 residues. Germline V gene data show CDR1 as LGHNT and CDR2 as FRNRAP. Trimming left V 4 bases short and J 4 bases short, with 5 bases between. For the CDR3, the DNA is TGTGCTAGTGGTTCGAGATACGAGCAGTACTTC. It specifies CASGSRYEQYF.

This clonotype was observed a handful of times. The V gene is TRBV2, the J gene TRBJ2-3; a weak D match, TRBD1 (7 bases). V lost 5 bases and J lost 6, with 21 bases in between. From germline, CDR1 is SNHLY and CDR2 FYNNEI. The CDR3 is 16 residues long. The chain's CDR3 is CASSPFDRAGGDTQYF. The CDR3 DNA follows: TGTGCCAGCAGTCCCTTTGACAGGGCAGGGGGGGATACGCAGTATTTT.

This clonotype was seen only a few times. V usage is TRBV20-1 and J usage is TRBJ1-2; D gene unclear. CDR1 and CDR2 from the germline V gene are DFQATT and SNEGSKA (reference sequence). This CDR3 spans 12 amino acids. V was shortened by 5 bases and J by 3 bases, with 10 bases between the two germline ends. This chain's CDR3 is CSASGAYYGYTF. In DNA, the CDR3 is TGCAGTGCTTCGGGCGCGTACTATGGCTACACCTTC.

This clonotype showed up just a few times. J is TRBJ2-5 and V is TRBV9; D is uncertain. Germline V gives CDR1 SGDLS, CDR2 YYNGEE. V was cut by 4 bases and J by 1 base, with 11 bases left in between. This CDR3 is built from 14 residues. CDR3: CASSFGAPQETQYF. The CDR3 DNA sequence: TGTGCCAGCAGCTTCGGAGCGCCCCAAGAGACCCAGTACTTC.

CDR3 coding DNA: TGTGCCAGCAGCTTAACGGACAGGGGCAAGGAAAAACTGTTTTTT. Residues: CASSLTDRGKEKLFF. V usage is TRBV7-8 and J usage is TRBJ1-4; 9 bases align to TRBD1. This CDR3 spans 15 amino acids. Germline values: CDR1 SGHVS, CDR2 FQNEAQ. Trimming at V came to 2 bases and at J to 8 bases, leaving 6 bases not matched to a gene.

In its sample, this clonotype was seen a few times. The chain is built from TRBV20-1 and TRBJ2-3, with 7 bases matching TRBD2. CDR3 size: 14 residues. Germline-derived CDR1 and CDR2 are DFQATT and SNEGSKA (reference sequence). The V segment lost 3 bases and the J segment 9 bases; nucleotides outside the gene matches: 12. Here the CDR3 reads CSASVYTSEKTQYF. Here the CDR3 DNA reads TGCAGTGCTAGTGTATACACTAGCGAGAAAACGCAGTATTTT.

This clonotype has more than one count but fewer than ten. The chain is built from TRBV5-1 and TRBJ2-7, with 7 nucleotides matching TRBD2. Germline values: CDR1 SGHRS, CDR2 YFSETQ. The CDR3 runs 14 residues. The V and J ends lost 0 bases and 6 bases, in that order; junction bases with no gene match: 6. The CDR3 sequence is CASSLAAGASEQYF. The CDR3 DNA sequence: TGCGCCAGCAGCTTGGCGGCGGGAGCCTCCGAGCAGTACTTC. The entire variable domain, with the rest obtained from reference TRBV5-1 and TRBJ2-7, is as follows: KAGVTQTPRYLIKTRGQQVTLSCSPISGHRSVSWYQQTPGQGLQFLFEYFSETQRNKGNFPGRFSGRQFSNSRSEMNVSTLELGDSALYLCASSLAAGASEQYFGPGTRLTVT.